This T cell receptor (beta chain) was identified in a study of control samples from healthy donors and cancer patients. Sequencing was performed with immunoSEQ multiplex PCR; in TCRdb, only in-frame clones are kept and a portion is missing. Of 40,000 to 55,000 clones in the sample, roughly three quarters were seen once. This CDR3 has 17 residues. Germline CDR1 is MNHNS and CDR2 is SASEGT. As for this clone: The junction departs from germline at one end; a sequencing error may be responsible.

Input material: formalin-fixed, paraffin-embedded tissue. The origin of this receptor is a male donor with melanoma. This chain links TRBV6-1 with TRBJ2-7, with 11 positions matching TRBD2. CDR3 sequence: CASSEAGTSGPGYEQYF. The CDR3 coding sequence is TGTGCCAGTAGTGAAGCGGGGACTAGCGGACCGGGCTACGAGCAGTACTTC.